This T cell receptor beta chain comes out of a study of response to subunit inactivated influenza vaccine. Study results and caveats: That few new T cells are recruited by each seasonal influenza vaccination was the authors' suggestion.

Germline lookup yields CDR1 SGHAT and CDR2 FQNNGV. The V gene lost 5 bases and the J gene lost 3 bases, with 22 bases spanning the gap. This CDR3 region has 17 residues. A note on this clonotype: The antigen remains unidentified.

Via MiXCR, TCRdb re-called the RT-PCR reads, giving one row per CDR3 protein. The sample includes 630,000 or so distinct CDR3 sequences, 15% to 19% of them seen just once. This clonotype originated in a man over 45 who received an inactivated influenza vaccine. This specimen was PBMCs from blood, taken approximately 13 days after vaccination. V gene TRBV11-2 combines with J gene TRBJ1-1; the D is unclear. CDR3 region: CASSRLWFRPLDTEAFF. In DNA form, the CDR3 reads TGTGCCAGCAGCCGCCTCTGGTTTAGACCTTTGGACACTGAAGCTTTCTTT.